Each of the 20 T cell receptor beta chains below was sequenced from the same sample in a study of blood T cell repertoires in COVID-19. The protocol was immunoSEQ multiplex PCR, while the TCRdb copy is restricted to in-frame clones and leaves out a portion. The table shows roughly 250,000 clones, with 88% occurring only once. Sequenced material: PBMCs or T cells enriched from blood (not recorded which). The receptors stem from a woman in her forties or fifties who had recovered from COVID-19.

The V call is TRBV2, the J call TRBJ2-7; no clear D. The CDR3 sequence is 11 residues long. Trimming removed 3 bases at V and 6 bases at J, with 6 bases between. CDR1 and CDR2 from the germline V gene are SNHLY and FYNNEI. CDR3 protein: CASSDPGEQYF. As DNA, the CDR3 is TGTGCCAGCAGTGACCCCGGCGAGCAGTACTTC.

CDR3 sequence (DNA): TGTGCCAGTAGTATCTTCTCTAGCGGGAGAGACATTCAGTACTTC. It specifies CASSIFSSGRDIQYF. J is TRBJ2-4 and V is TRBV19; the match to TRBD2 covers 10 bases. J was trimmed by 8 bases and V by 3 bases; bases with no gene match: 7. This CDR3 is built from 15 residues. Per germline, CDR1 LNHDA and CDR2 SQIVND (reference sequence).

This chain links TRBV28 with TRBJ2-5; 9 bases map to TRBD2. After removal of 2 bases from V and 1 base from J, the junction contained 23 bases not matched to a gene. The germline V gene has CDR1 MDHEN and CDR2 SYDVKM. The CDR3 runs to 22 residues. The CDR3 DNA is TGTGCCAGCAGTTTACACGCAGAAGGGATGACTAGCGGCGATACCCTCCAAGAGACCCAGTACTTC. Translated, it gives CASSLHAEGMTSGDTLQETQYF.

V usage is TRBV28 and J usage is TRBJ2-7, with D maybe TRBD2 (6 bases). CDR1 is MDHEN and CDR2 is SYDVKM in the germline V gene. CDR3 size: 13 residues. V was shortened by 5 bases and J by 3 bases, with 11 bases between the two germline ends. This chain's CDR3 is CASSGLTFYEQYF. In DNA form, the CDR3 reads TGTGCCAGCAGTGGACTAACATTCTACGAGCAGTACTTC.

This clone was seen just once. The rearrangement uses TRBV27 and TRBJ1-5; 7 nucleotides line up with TRBD1. The CDR3 loop spans 14 amino acids. The V gene's germline CDR1 is MNHEY and CDR2 SMNVEV (reference sequence). With 2 bases clipped from V and 6 bases from J, the junction kept 4 bases outside the gene matches. Here the CDR3 reads CASSLEGGPQPQHF. CDR3 nucleotides: TGTGCCAGCAGTTTAGAAGGGGGCCCTCAGCCCCAGCATTTT.

This clone was detected once. The chain joins TRBV7-2 to TRBJ1-5; a weak D match, TRBD1 (5 bases). Germline V gene lookup returns CDR1 SGHTA and CDR2 FQGNSA. The CDR3 extends over 15 amino acids. Trimming cost V 0 bases and J 3 bases, with 9 bases left between them. CDR3 amino acids: CASSLAQGFNQPQHF. The CDR3 nucleotides are TGTGCCAGCAGCTTAGCGCAGGGTTTCAATCAGCCCCAGCATTTT.

The rearrangement joins TRBV29-1 to TRBJ2-3; 9 bases align to TRBD2. The trim removed 1 base at V and 9 bases at J, leaving 5 bases unmatched. CDR1 and CDR2 (germline): SQVTM, ANQGSEA. The CDR3 runs 13 residues. The CDR3 sequence is CSVEAGSGRTQYF. CDR3 coding DNA: TGCAGCGTTGAAGCGGGTAGCGGGAGAACGCAGTATTTT.

This chain links TRBV27 with TRBJ2-7; 7 bases line up with TRBD2. This CDR3 spans 17 amino acids. Germline V lookup: CDR1 MNHEY, CDR2 SMNVEV (reference sequence). The V gene end was trimmed by 7 bases and the J gene end by 2 bases; junction bases not matched to a gene: 17. CDR3 residues: CASKLSGGRPTTYEQYF. The DNA for the CDR3 is TGTGCCAGCAAATTATCGGGGGGAAGACCTACAACCTACGAGCAGTACTTC.

This chain links TRBV19 with TRBJ2-7; D is possibly TRBD2 (5 bases). There are 13 residues in the CDR3. Germline V gene lookup returns CDR1 LNHDA and CDR2 SQIVND (reference sequence). V was pared by 5 bases and J by 5 bases, with 13 bases between. CDR3 coding DNA: TGTGCCAGTAGTCCCCGCAGCGGAGACGAGCAGTACTTC. This encodes CASSPRSGDEQYF.

The chain combines TRBV2 with TRBJ1-1; 9 bases are a match to TRBD1. The CDR3 has 18 residues. Germline V CDR1 and CDR2: SNHLY, FYNNEI. J lost 6 bases, V lost 6 bases, and 20 bases had no gene match. This CDR3 reads CASSPRTGASARASEAFF. The CDR3 DNA reads TGTGCCAGCAGCCCCCGGACAGGGGCAAGTGCTCGAGCCTCTGAAGCTTTCTTT. Full variable domain (missing parts from reference TRBV2 and TRBJ1-1): EPEVTQTPSHQVTQMGQEVILRCVPISNHLYFYWYRQILGQKVEFLVSFYNNEISEKSEIFDDQFSVERPDGSNFTLKIRSTKLEDSAMYFCASSPRTGASARASEAFFGQGTRLTVV.

This chain uses TRBV19 with TRBJ2-7; D unresolved. V lost 5 bases and J 0 bases, leaving 11 bases between the germline ends. CDR3 size: 14 residues. CDR1 LNHDA and CDR2 SQIVND come from the germline V gene (reference sequence). For the CDR3, the DNA is TGTGCCAGTAGTCCCGGTATAAACTCCTACGAGCAGTACTTC. Amino acid sequence: CASSPGINSYEQYF.

The genes are TRBV5-4 and TRBJ2-1, with TRBD2 matching 9 bases. V gave up 5 bases and J gave up 7 bases; unmatched junction bases: 10. The CDR3 consists of 15 residues. Germline loops: CDR1 SGHNT, CDR2 YYREEE (reference sequence). CDR3 nucleotide sequence: TGTGCCAGCAGAATAGCGGGAGTTTTGGGGAATGAGCAGTTCTTC. Translation gives CASRIAGVLGNEQFF.

This chain uses TRBV7-9 with TRBJ1-2, with no clear D. V was pared by 1 base and J by 8 bases, with 11 bases between. Germline V gives CDR1 SEHNR, CDR2 FQNEAQ (reference sequence). CDR3 length: 13 amino acids. CDR3 sequence (DNA): TGTGCCAGCAGCTTAGTCCAGGTCGGCGGCTACACCTTC. Translation: CASSLVQVGGYTF.

Only one count was recorded for this clone. The V and J genes are TRBV7-2 and TRBJ2-7; D gene ambiguous. CDR1 is SGHTA, CDR2 FQGNSA, per germline. This CDR3 spans 14 amino acids. V was shortened by 7 bases and J by 0 bases, with 13 bases between the two germline ends. The CDR3 reads CASTPGVSSYEQYF. The CDR3 coding sequence is TGTGCCAGCACCCCCGGTGTTAGCTCCTACGAGCAGTACTTC.

The V gene is TRBV27, the J gene TRBJ2-1; weak D call: TRBD2 (6 bases). Between the trimmed V and J ends, which lost 7 bases and 9 bases, there was a span of 19 bases. This CDR3 spans 14 amino acids. CDR1 and CDR2 (germline): MNHEY, SMNVEV (reference sequence). The CDR3 bases are TGTGCCAGCACGGGAGAACAAGGTCGTGGTGAGCAGTTCTTC. It is translated as CASTGEQGRGEQFF.

The V and J genes are TRBV28 and TRBJ1-5; perhaps TRBD1 as D (5 bases). CDR1 and CDR2 (germline): MDHEN, SYDVKM. The V end lost 7 bases, the J end lost 6 bases, and 19 bases lay between the germline ends. The CDR3 contains 15 residues. This CDR3 is CASNTHLGVGQPQHF. The CDR3 region has the DNA TGTGCCAGCAACACCCACCTAGGGGTAGGTCAGCCCCAGCATTTT.

The gene calls are TRBV3-1 (or the pseudogene TRBV3-2) and TRBJ1-6; 10 positions match TRBD1. This CDR3 has 15 residues. V lost 1 base to trimming and J lost 9 bases; unmatched junction nucleotides: 3. Germline V gene sequence: CDR1 LGHDT, CDR2 YNNKEL (reference sequence). For the CDR3, the DNA is TGTGCCAGCAGCCAAGCCGGGACAGGGGTTTCACCCCTCCACTTT. Translation gives CASSQAGTGVSPLHF.

In this sample, this clone turned up a few times. The genes are TRBV2 and TRBJ1-5; possibly TRBD1 for D (6 bases). The CDR3 is 15 residues long. Germline lookup yields CDR1 SNHLY and CDR2 FYNNEI. V shed 6 bases and J shed 7 bases, with 19 bases lying between them. This CDR3 is CASSKTGEQRQPQHF. CDR3 in DNA: TGTGCCAGCAGCAAGACAGGAGAACAGAGGCAGCCCCAGCATTTT.

The rearrangement joins TRBV2 to TRBJ2-1; TRBD2 matches at 8 bases. This CDR3 has 14 residues. Germline V CDR1 and CDR2: SNHLY, FYNNEI. Trimming took 6 bases from V and 6 from J; bases not matched to a gene: 7. The CDR3 is CASRLAERTNEQFF. The DNA for the CDR3 is TGTGCCAGCAGACTAGCGGAAAGGACCAATGAGCAGTTCTTC.

This clone was picked up a small number of times. The chain carries TRBV10-2 and TRBJ1-5; the match to TRBD1 covers 10 bases. With V trimmed by 5 bases and J by 3 bases, 10 bases remained unmatched. CDR1 is WSHSY, CDR2 SAAADI, per germline. The CDR3 runs 17 residues. The CDR3 loop is CASSNLRDRGPNQPQHF. The CDR3 DNA reads as TGCGCCAGCAGTAATTTAAGGGACAGGGGACCCAATCAGCCCCAGCATTTT.